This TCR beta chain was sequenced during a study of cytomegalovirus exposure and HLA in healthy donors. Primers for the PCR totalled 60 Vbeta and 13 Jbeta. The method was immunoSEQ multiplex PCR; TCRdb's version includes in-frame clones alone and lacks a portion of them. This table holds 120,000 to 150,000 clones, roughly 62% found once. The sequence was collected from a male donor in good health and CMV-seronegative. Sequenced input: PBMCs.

The CDR3 DNA follows: TGTGCCAGCAGCGTAGTCGGGACTACAGAGCAGTTCTTC. Its protein product is CASSVVGTTEQFF. This chain uses TRBV9 with TRBJ2-1; TRBD2 aligns across 7 bases. In germline, CDR1 is SGDLS, CDR2 YYNGEE. This CDR3 region has 13 residues. J was trimmed by 10 bases and V by 0 bases; bases with no gene match: 4. Using reference TRBV9 and TRBJ2-1 for the parts outside the CDR3, the full variable domain is DSGVTQTPKHLITATGQRVTLRCSPRSGDLSVYWYQQSLDQGLQFLIQYYNGEERAKGNILERFSAQQFPDLHSELNLSSLELGDSALYFCASSVVGTTEQFFGPGTRLTVL.